This T cell receptor beta chain stems from a study of cytomegalovirus exposure and HLA in healthy donors. CDR1 and CDR2 (germline): LNHDA, SQIVND (reference sequence). Trimming shortened V by 5 bases and J by 2 bases, and 12 bases separated the two germline ends. CDR3 length equals 14 residues. This clone was observed a few times. A multiplex PCR was run with 60 Vbeta primers and 13 Jbeta primers. Repertoires were generated with immunoSEQ multiplex PCR, while TCRdb's copy carries only in-frame clones and drops some. The sample has 150,000 to 200,000 clones, about three quarters seen once. This TCR derives from a girl aged 10-17 years in good health and CMV-seronegative. This chain links TRBV19 with TRBJ1-2, with D maybe TRBD1 (6 bases). Sequencing was carried out using PBMCs. The CDR3 DNA reads TGTGCCAGTAGTCCAAGGGGGGGAAACTATGGCTACACCTTC. Translating it yields CASSPRGGNYGYTF.